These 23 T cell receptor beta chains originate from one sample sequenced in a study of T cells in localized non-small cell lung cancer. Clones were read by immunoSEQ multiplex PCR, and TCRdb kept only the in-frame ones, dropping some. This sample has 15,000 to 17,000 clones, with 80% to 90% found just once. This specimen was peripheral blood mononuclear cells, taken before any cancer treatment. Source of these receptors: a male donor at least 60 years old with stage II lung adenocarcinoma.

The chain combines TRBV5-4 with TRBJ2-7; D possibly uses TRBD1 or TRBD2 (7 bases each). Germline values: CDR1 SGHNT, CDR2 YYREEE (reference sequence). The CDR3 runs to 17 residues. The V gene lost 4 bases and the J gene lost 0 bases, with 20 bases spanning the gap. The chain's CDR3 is CASSGGGTDHSSYEQYF. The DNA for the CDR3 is TGTGCCAGCAGCGGGGGGGGGACAGATCATTCCTCCTACGAGCAGTACTTC.

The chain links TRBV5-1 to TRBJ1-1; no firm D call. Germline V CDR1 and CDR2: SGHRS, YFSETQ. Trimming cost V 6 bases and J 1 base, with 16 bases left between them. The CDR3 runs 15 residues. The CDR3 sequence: CASTHRQSPNTEAFF. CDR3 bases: TGCGCCAGCACCCACCGTCAGAGCCCGAACACTGAAGCTTTCTTT.

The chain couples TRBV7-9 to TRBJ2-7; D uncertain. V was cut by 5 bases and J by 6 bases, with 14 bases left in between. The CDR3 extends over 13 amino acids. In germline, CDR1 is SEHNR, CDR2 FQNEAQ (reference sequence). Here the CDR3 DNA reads TGTGCCAGCAGCCAAGAGAGTTTCGGCGAGCAGTACTTC. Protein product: CASSQESFGEQYF.

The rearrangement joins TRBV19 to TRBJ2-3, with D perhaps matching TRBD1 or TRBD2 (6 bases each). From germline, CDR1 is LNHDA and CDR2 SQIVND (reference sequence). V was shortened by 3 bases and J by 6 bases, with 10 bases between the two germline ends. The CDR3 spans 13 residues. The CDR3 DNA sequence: TGTGCCAGTAGTATTGGAGGGGGGGATACGCAGTATTTT. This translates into CASSIGGGDTQYF.

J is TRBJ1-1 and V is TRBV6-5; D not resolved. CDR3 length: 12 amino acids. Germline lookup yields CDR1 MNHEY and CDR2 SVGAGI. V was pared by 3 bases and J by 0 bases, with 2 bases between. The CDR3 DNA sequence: TGTGCCAGCAGTTATATGAACACTGAAGCTTTCTTT. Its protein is CASSYMNTEAFF.

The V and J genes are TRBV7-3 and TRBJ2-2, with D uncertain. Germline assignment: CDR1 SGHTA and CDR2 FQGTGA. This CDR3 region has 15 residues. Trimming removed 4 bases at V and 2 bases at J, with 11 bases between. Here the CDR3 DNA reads TGTGCCAGCAGCTCGATGGCCCTTAACACCGGGGAGCTGTTTTTT. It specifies CASSSMALNTGELFF.

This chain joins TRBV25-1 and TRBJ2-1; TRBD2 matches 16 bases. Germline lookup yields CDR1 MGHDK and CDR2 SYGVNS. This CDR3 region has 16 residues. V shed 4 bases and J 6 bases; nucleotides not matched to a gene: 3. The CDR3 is CASSGGLAGGSNEQFF. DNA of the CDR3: TGTGCCAGCAGTGGGGGACTAGCGGGAGGGTCCAATGAGCAGTTCTTC.

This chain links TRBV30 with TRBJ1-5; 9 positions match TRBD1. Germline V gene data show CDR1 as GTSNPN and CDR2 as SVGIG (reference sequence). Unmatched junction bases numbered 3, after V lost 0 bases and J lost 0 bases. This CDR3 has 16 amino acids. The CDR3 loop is CAWSVGTGTSNQPQHF. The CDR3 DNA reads TGTGCCTGGAGTGTAGGGACAGGGACTAGCAATCAGCCCCAGCATTTT. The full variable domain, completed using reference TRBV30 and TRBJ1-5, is SQTIHQWPATLVQPVGSPLSLECTVEGTSNPNLYWYRQAAGRGLQLLFYSVGIGQISSEVPQNLSASRPQDRQFILSSKKLLLSDSGFYLCAWSVGTGTSNQPQHFGDGTRLSIL.

In nucleotides, the CDR3 is TGTGCCAGCAGCCGACTAGCGGGATTGAACACCGGGGAGCTGTTTTTT. It translates to CASSRLAGLNTGELFF. The V and J genes are TRBV13 and TRBJ2-2, with TRBD2 matching over 11 bases. CDR3 size: 16 residues. V dropped 5 bases and J dropped 1; count of bases not matched to a gene: 3. From germline, CDR1 is PRHDT and CDR2 FYEKMQ (reference sequence).

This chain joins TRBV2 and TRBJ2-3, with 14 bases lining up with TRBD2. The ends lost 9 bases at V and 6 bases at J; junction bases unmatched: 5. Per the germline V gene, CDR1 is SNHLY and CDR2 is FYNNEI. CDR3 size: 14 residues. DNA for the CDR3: TGTGCCAGACAGGGACTAGCGGGAGTGGATACGCAGTATTTT. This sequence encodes CARQGLAGVDTQYF.

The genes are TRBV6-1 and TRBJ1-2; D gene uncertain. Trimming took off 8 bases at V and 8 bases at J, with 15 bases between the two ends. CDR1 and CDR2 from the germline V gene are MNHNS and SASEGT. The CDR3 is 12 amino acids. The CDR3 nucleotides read TGTGCCAGCTATCCCTCATTGGGGGGCTACACCTTC. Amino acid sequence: CASYPSLGGYTF.

The CDR3 nucleotides are TGTGCCAGCAGCTCCCTCCGGGCCACTCACAATGAGCAGTTCTTC. It translates to CASSSLRATHNEQFF. The chain recombines TRBV27 with TRBJ2-1; D gene uncertain. This CDR3 comprises 15 residues. Germline V gene lookup returns CDR1 MNHEY and CDR2 SMNVEV (reference sequence). V was shortened by 6 bases and J by 5 bases, with 17 bases between the two germline ends.

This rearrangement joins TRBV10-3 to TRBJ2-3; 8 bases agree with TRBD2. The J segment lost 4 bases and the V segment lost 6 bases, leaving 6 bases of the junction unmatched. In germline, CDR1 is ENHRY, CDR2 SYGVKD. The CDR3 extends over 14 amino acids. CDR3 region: CAISGLAAADTQYF. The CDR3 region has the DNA TGTGCCATCAGCGGACTAGCTGCGGCAGATACGCAGTATTTT.

CDR3 nucleotides: TGTGCCAGCAGCTTGGACTCGGGACGGGGGAACACTGAAGCTTTCTTT. It codes for CASSLDSGRGNTEAFF. The chain combines TRBV5-4 with TRBJ1-1; D is possibly TRBD1 (5 bases). Germline CDR1 is SGHNT and CDR2 is YYREEE (reference sequence). V gave up 0 bases and J gave up 1 base, with 13 bases separating them. The CDR3 is 16 amino acids.

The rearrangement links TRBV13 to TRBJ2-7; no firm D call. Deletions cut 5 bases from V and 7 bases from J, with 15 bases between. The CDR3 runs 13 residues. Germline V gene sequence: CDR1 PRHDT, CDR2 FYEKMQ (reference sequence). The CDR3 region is CASSSTSPREQYF. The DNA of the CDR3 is TGTGCCAGCAGCAGTACCTCCCCACGAGAGCAGTACTTC.

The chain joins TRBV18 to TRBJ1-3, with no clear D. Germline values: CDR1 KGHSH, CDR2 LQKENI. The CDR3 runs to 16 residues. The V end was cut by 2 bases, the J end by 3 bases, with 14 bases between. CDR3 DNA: TGTGCCAGCTCACCAGTACTTGCGGGGTATGGAAACACCATATATTTT. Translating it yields CASSPVLAGYGNTIYF.

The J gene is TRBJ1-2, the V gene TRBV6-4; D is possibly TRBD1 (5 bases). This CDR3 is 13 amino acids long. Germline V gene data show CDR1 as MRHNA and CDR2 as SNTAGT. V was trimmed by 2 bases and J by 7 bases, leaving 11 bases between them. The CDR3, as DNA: TGTGCCAGCAGTGACCCAGACAGAACTGGCTACACCTTC. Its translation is CASSDPDRTGYTF.

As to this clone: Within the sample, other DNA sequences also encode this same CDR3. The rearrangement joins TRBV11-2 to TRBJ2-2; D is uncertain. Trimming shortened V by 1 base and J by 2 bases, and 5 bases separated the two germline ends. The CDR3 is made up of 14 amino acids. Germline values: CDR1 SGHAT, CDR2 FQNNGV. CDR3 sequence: CASSLGVNTGELFF. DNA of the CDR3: TGTGCCAGCAGCTTAGGGGTTAACACCGGGGAGCTGTTTTTT. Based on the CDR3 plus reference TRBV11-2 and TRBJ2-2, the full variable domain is EAGVAQSPRYKIIEKRQSVAFWCNPISGHATLYWYQQILGQGPKLLIQFQNNGVVDDSQLPKDRFSAERLKGVDSTLKIQPAKLEDSAVYLCASSLGVNTGELFFGEGSRLTVL.

CDR3 sequence: CASSKGSWTEAFF. The CDR3 DNA is TGTGCCAGCAGTAAGGGTTCGTGGACTGAAGCTTTCTTT. The V gene is TRBV2, the J gene TRBJ1-1; D remains ambiguous. V dropped 5 bases and J dropped 5 bases, with 12 bases sitting between them. This CDR3 is 13 amino acids long. Germline lookup yields CDR1 SNHLY and CDR2 FYNNEI.

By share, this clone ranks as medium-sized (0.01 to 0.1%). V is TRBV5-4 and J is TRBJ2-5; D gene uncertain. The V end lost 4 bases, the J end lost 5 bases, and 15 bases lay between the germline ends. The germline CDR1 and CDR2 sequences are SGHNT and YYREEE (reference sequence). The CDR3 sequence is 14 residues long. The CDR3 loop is CASSPSATVETQYF. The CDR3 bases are TGTGCCAGCAGCCCCTCCGCAACAGTGGAGACCCAGTACTTC.

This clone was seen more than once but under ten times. The CDR3 DNA is TGTGCCAGCAGCCAAGAATCGAAGGGGGCTGGGGCCAACGTCCTGACTTTC. It is translated as CASSQESKGAGANVLTF. The chain is built from TRBV14 and TRBJ2-6; the D gene is possibly TRBD1 (6 bases). The CDR3 loop spans 17 amino acids. V was cut by 0 bases and J by 2 bases, with 11 bases left in between. In germline, CDR1 is SGHDN, CDR2 FVKESK.

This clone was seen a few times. This CDR3 is CASSSFVGARHEQYF. CDR3 in DNA: TGTGCCAGCAGCTCCTTCGTGGGGGCCCGGCACGAGCAGTACTTC. The rearrangement joins TRBV7-9 to TRBJ2-7; possible D gene TRBD1, 6 bases. The ends were cut back, 4 bases at V and 5 bases at J, with 18 bases in the middle. This CDR3 is 15 amino acids long. Germline V CDR1 and CDR2: SEHNR, FQNEAQ (reference sequence).

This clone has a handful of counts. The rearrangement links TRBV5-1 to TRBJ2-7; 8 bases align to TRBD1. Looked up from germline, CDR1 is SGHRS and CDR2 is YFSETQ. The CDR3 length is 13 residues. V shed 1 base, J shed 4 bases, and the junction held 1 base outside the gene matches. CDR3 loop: CASSLNRGYEQYF. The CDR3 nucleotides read TGCGCCAGCAGCTTGAACAGGGGGTACGAGCAGTACTTC. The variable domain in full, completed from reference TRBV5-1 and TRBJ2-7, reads KAGVTQTPRYLIKTRGQQVTLSCSPISGHRSVSWYQQTPGQGLQFLFEYFSETQRNKGNFPGRFSGRQFSNSRSEMNVSTLELGDSALYLCASSLNRGYEQYFGPGTRLTVT.